This TCR beta chain is from a study of cytomegalovirus exposure and HLA in healthy donors. Regarding the study as a whole: Some TCR beta chains (roughly 150 of them) were listed as cytomegalovirus-associated.

Germline loops: CDR1 SEHNR, CDR2 FQNEAQ (reference sequence). Trimming removed 6 bases from V and 1 base from J; junction bases left unmatched: 2. The CDR3 loop spans 14 amino acids. 60 Vbeta and 13 Jbeta primers were used in PCR. TCRdb keeps only in-frame clones here, not all; method: immunoSEQ multiplex PCR. The sample has some 95,000 clones; roughly 77% are singletons. Worth noting for this clone: Its antigen is undetermined.

The chain joins TRBV7-9 to TRBJ2-5, with 10 bases matching TRBD1. The source of this sequence is a young man in good health and CMV-seronegative. Sequences were obtained from PBMCs. In DNA form, the CDR3 reads TGTGCCAGCAGACGGACAGGGGGCCAAGAGACCCAGTACTTC. It is translated as CASRRTGGQETQYF.